Given below is one TCR beta chain in context. Its matching antigen is unknown. These data come from a study of CXCR3-negative and CXCR3-positive naive CD8 T cells. Whole-study results and caveats: For the naive subsets, surface CD5 was similar, and TCR strength was inferred from TRB CDR3 properties. Researchers report that CXCR3-positive naive cells carry more hydrophobic TRB CDR3s than CXCR3-negative naive cells.

Researchers prepared the TRB cDNA libraries using 5' RACE with UMI labels. TCRdb re-called the 5' RACE reads and gives one entry per CDR3 protein, without DNA. The sample data list approximately 8,800 distinct CDR3 sequences. Within the CD8+ T cell compartment, naive cells were CD45RO-CCR7+CD27+CD95-. CDR1 and CDR2 (germline): SNHLY, FYNNEI. The CDR3 covers 18 residues. V gene TRBV2 combines with J gene TRBJ1-6; no DNA is available, so the TRBD1 call from TCRdb remains unchecked. Material: naive CXCR3+ CD8+ T cells from blood. Subset indicated: CD45RO-CCR7+CD27+CD95- naive CD8+ T cells expressing CXCR3 (TNR3+). This sequence was found in a human donor in good health. Some clones in this sample may be carry-over from other donors' samples. The CDR3 reads CASSRPDSQYQLNSPLHF.